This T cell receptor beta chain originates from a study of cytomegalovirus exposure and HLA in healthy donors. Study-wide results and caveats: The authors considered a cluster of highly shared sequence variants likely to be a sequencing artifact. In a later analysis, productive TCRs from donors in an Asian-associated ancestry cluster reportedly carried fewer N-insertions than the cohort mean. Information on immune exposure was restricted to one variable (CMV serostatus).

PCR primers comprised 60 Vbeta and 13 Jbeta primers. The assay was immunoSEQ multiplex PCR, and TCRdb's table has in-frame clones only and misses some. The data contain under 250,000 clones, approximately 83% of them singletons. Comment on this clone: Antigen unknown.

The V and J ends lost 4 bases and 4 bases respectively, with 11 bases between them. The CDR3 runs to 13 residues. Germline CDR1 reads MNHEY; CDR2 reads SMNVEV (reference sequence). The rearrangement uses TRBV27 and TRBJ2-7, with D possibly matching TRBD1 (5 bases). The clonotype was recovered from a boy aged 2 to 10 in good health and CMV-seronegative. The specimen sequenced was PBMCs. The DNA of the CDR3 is TGTGCCAGCAGTTCCAGGGCCTGGTACGAGCAGTACTTC. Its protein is CASSSRAWYEQYF.